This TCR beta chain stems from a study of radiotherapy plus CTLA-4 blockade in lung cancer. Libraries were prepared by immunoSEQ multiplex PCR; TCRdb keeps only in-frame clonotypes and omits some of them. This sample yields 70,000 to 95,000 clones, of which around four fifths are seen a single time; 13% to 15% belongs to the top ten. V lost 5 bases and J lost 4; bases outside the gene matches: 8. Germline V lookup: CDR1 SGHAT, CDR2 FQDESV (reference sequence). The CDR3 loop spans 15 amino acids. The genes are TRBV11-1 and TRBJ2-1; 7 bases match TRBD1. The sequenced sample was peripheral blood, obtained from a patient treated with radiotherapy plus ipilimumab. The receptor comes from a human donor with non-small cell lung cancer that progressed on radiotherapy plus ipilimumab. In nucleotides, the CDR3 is TGTGCCAGCAGCGCCCTCGGACAGGATTACAATGAGCAGTTCTTC. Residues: CASSALGQDYNEQFF.